This T cell receptor (beta chain) appears in the sequencing data of a study of blood T cell repertoires in COVID-19. For the study at large: Sites in the United States, Italy and Spain provided acute and convalescent COVID-19 samples. The cDNA or gDNA used as material had been derived from T cells, B-cell-depleted T cells, or PBMCs.

Participants spanned ages about 18 to 100 years and resided in 20 to 30 US areas. Recovered status applied to Cohort 3 donors who had two consecutive negative PCRs. It also applied to those with clearance or with symptom resolution. Measured with immunoSEQ multiplex PCR; TCRdb has only the in-frame clones, and not every one. This table has hundreds of thousands of clones, 87% appearing once. Material: PBMCs or T cells enriched from blood (not recorded which). This clonotype was sampled from a woman aged 25 to 45 who had recovered from COVID-19.

The CDR3 DNA follows: TGTGCCTGGACCCCAGGGACAGGGGGTTACGGAAACACCATATATTTT. Amino acid sequence: CAWTPGTGGYGNTIYF. The genes are TRBV30 and TRBJ1-3, with 11 positions matching TRBD1. V shed 4 bases, J shed 4 bases, and the junction held 9 bases outside the gene matches. The CDR3 is 16 amino acids. The germline V gene encodes CDR1 GTSNPN and CDR2 SVGIG (reference sequence).